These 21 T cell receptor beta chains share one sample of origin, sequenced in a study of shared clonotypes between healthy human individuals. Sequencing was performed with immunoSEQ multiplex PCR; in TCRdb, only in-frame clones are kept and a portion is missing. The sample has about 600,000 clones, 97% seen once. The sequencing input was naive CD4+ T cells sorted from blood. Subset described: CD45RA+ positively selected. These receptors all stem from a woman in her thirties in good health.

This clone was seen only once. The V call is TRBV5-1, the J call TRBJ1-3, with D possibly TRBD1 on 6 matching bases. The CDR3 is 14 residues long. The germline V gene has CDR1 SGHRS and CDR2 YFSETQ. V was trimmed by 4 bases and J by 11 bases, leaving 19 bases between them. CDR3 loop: CASSTGFAPTAIYF. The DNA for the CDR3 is TGCGCCAGCAGCACAGGGTTCGCCCCTACAGCCATATATTTT.

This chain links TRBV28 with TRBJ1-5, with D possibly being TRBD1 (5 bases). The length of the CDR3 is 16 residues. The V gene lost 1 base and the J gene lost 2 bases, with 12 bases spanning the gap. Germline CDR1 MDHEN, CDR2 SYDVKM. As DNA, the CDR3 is TGTGCCAGCAGTTTATCGGGAAGGGGCGGCAATCAGCCCCAGCATTTT. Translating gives CASSLSGRGGNQPQHF.

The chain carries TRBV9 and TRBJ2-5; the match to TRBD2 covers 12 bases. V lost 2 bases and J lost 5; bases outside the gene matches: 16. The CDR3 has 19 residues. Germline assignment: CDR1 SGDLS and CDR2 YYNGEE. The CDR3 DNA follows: TGTGCCAGCAGCGTTGGAAGACTAGCGGGAGTACGAGGTATTGAGACCCAGTACTTC. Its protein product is CASSVGRLAGVRGIETQYF.

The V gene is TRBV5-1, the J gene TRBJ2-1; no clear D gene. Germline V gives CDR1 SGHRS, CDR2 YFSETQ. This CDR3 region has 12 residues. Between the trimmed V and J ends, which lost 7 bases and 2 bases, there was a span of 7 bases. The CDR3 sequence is CASWAAYNEQFF. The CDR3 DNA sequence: TGCGCCAGCTGGGCGGCCTACAATGAGCAGTTCTTC. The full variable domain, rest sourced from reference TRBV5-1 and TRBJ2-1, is KAGVTQTPRYLIKTRGQQVTLSCSPISGHRSVSWYQQTPGQGLQFLFEYFSETQRNKGNFPGRFSGRQFSNSRSEMNVSTLELGDSALYLCASWAAYNEQFFGPGTRLTVL.

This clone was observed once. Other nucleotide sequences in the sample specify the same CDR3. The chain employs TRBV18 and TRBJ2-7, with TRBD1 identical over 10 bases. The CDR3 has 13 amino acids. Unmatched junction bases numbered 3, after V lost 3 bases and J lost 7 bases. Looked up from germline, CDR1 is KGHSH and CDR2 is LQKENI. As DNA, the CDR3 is TGTGCCAGCTCACCGGGGACAGGGGATGAGCAGTACTTC. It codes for CASSPGTGDEQYF.

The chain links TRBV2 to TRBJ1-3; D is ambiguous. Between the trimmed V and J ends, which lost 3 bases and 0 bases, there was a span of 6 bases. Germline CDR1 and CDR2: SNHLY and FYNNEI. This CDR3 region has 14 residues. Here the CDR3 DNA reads TGTGCCAGCAGTGAGTTGGACTCTGGAAACACCATATATTTT. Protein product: CASSELDSGNTIYF. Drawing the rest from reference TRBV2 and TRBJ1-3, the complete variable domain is EPEVTQTPSHQVTQMGQEVILRCVPISNHLYFYWYRQILGQKVEFLVSFYNNEISEKSEIFDDQFSVERPDGSNFTLKIRSTKLEDSAMYFCASSELDSGNTIYFGEGSWLTVV.

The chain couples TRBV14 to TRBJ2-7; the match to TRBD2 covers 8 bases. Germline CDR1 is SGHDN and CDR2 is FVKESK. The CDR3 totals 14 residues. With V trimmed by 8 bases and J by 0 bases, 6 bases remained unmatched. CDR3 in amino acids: CASALAVSSYEQYF. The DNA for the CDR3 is TGTGCCAGCGCACTAGCGGTTAGCTCCTACGAGCAGTACTTC.

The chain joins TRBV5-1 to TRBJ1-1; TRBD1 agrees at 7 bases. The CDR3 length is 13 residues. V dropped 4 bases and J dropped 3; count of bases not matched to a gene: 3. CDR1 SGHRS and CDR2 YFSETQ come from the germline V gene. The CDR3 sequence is CASSRQGDTEAFF. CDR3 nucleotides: TGCGCCAGCAGCAGACAGGGTGACACTGAAGCTTTCTTT.

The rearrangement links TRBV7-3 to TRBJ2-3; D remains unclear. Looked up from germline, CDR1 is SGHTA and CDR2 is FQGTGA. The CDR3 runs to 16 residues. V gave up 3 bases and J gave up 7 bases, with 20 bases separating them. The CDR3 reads CASSFGLTPPQNTQYF. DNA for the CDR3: TGTGCCAGCAGCTTTGGGCTTACTCCTCCTCAGAATACGCAGTATTTT.

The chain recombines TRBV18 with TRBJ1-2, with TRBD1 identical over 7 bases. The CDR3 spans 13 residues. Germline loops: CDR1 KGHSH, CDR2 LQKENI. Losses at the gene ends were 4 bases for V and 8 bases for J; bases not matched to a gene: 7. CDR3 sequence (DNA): TGTGCCAGCTCACAGGGGGCATATGAGGGCTACACCTTC. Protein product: CASSQGAYEGYTF. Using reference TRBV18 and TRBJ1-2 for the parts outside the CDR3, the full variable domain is NAGVMQNPRHLVRRRGQEARLRCSPMKGHSHVYWYRQLPEEGLKFMVYLQKENIIDESGMPKERFSAEFPKEGPSILRIQQVVRGDSAAYFCASSQGAYEGYTFGSGTRLTVV.

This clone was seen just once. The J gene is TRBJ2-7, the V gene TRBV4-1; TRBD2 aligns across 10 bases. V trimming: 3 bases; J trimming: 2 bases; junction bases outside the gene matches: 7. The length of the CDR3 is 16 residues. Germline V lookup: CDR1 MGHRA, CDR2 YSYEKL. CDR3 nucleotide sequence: TGCGCCAGCAGCCAGGGGCTAGCGGGAGCCCCCTACGAGCAGTACTTC. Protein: CASSQGLAGAPYEQYF.

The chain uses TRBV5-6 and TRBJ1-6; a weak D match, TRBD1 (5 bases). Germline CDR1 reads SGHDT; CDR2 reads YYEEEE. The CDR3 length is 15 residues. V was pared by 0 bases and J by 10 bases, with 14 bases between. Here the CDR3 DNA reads TGTGCCAGCAGCTTGGGTTCCGGGGCTGGCTCACCCCTCCACTTT. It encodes CASSLGSGAGSPLHF.

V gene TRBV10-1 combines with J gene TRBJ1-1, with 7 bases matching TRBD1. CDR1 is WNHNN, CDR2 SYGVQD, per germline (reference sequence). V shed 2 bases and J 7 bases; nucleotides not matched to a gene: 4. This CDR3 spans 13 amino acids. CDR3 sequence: CASSEPGTDEAFF. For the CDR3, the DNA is TGCGCCAGCAGTGAGCCGGGGACAGATGAAGCTTTCTTT.

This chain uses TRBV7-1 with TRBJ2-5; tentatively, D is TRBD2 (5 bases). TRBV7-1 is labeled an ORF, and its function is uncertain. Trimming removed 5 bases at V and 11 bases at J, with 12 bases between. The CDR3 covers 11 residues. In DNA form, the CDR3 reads TGTGCCAGCAGCGAGCGGTTGGAGCAGTACTTC. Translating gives CASSERLEQYF.

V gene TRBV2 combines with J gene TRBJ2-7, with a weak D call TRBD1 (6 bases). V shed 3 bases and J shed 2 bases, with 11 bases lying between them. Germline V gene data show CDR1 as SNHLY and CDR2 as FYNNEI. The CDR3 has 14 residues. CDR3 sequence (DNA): TGTGCCAGCAGTGACTATCAGGGGACCTACGAGCAGTACTTC. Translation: CASSDYQGTYEQYF.

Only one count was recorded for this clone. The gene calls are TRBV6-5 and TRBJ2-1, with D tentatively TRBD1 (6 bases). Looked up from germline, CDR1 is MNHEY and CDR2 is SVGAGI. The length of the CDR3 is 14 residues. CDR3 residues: CGTMTGWGSNEQFF. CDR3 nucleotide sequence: TGTGGAACAATGACAGGTTGGGGGAGCAATGAGCAGTTCTTC.

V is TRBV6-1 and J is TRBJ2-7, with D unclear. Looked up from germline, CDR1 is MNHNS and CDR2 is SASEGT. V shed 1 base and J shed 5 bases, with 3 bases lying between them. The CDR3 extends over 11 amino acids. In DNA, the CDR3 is TGTGCCAGCAGTGAAGTTCACGAGCAGTACTTC. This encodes CASSEVHEQYF.

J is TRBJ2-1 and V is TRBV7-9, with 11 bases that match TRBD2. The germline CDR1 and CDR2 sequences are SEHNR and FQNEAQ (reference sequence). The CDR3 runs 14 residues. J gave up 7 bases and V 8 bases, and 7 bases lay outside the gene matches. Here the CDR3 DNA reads TGTGCCAGCGGTAGCGGGAGGGCCTTTAATGAGCAGTTCTTC. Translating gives CASGSGRAFNEQFF.

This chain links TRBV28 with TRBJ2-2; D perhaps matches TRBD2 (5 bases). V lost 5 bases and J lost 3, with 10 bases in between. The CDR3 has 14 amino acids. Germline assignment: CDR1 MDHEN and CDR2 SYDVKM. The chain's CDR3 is CASSLGLYTGELFF. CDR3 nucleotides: TGTGCCAGCAGTCTCGGACTTTACACCGGGGAGCTGTTTTTT.

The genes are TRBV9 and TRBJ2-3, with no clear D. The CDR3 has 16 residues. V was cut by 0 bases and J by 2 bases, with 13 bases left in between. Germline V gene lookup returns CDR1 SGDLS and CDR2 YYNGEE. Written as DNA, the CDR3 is TGTGCCAGCAGCGTAGGAATTTCTCAATTCACAGATACGCAGTATTTT. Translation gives CASSVGISQFTDTQYF.

CDR3 loop: CASPRDSTYEQYF. The DNA for the CDR3 is TGTGCCAGCCCCCGGGACAGTACCTACGAGCAGTACTTC. The chain joins TRBV19 to TRBJ2-7, with 7 bases that match TRBD1. V trimming: 9 bases; J trimming: 2 bases; junction bases outside the gene matches: 7. CDR3 size: 13 residues. Germline loops: CDR1 LNHDA, CDR2 SQIVND (reference sequence).